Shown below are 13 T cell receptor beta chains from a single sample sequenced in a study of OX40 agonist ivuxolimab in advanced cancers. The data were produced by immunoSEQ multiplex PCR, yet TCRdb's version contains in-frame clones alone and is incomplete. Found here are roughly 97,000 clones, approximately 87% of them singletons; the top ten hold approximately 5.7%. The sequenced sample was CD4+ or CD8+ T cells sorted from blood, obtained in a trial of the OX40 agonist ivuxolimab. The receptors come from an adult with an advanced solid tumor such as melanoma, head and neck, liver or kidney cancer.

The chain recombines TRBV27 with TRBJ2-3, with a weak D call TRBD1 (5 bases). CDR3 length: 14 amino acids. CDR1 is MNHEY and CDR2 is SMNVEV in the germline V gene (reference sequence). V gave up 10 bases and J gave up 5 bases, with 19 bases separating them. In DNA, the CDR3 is TGTGCCACCCGGCTAATGTTAGGGGTAGATACGCAGTATTTT. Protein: CATRLMLGVDTQYF.

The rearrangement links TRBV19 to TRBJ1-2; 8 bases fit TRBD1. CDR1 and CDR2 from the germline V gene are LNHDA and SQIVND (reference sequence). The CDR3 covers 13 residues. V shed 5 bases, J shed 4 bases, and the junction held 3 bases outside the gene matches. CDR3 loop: CASSDRGIYGYTF. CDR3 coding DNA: TGTGCCAGTAGTGACAGGGGTATCTATGGCTACACCTTC.

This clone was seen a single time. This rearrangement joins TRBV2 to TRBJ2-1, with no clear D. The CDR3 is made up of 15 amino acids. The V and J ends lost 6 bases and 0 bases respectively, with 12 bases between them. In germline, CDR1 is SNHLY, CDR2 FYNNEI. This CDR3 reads CASRARIGSYNEQFF. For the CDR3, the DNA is TGTGCCAGCAGAGCTAGGATAGGCTCCTACAATGAGCAGTTCTTC.

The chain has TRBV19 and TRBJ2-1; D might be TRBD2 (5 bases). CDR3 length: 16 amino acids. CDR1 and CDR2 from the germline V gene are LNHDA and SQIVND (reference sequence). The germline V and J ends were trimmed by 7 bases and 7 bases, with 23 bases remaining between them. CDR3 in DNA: TGTGCCAGTAACCCCGACTATCCTCTGAAGATGAATGAGCAGTTCTTC. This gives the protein CASNPDYPLKMNEQFF.

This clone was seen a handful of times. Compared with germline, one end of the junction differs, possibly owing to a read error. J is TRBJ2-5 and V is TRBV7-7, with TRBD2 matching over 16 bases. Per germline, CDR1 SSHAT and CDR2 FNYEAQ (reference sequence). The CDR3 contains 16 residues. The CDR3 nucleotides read TGTGCTAGCAGTATGGGACTAGCGGGAGGGGCTGAGACCCAGTACTTC. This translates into CASSMGLAGGAETQYF.

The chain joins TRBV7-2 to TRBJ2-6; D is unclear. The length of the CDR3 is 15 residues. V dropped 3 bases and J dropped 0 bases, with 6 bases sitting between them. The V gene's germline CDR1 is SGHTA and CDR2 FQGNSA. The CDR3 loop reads CASSFGDSGANVLTF. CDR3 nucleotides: TGTGCCAGCAGCTTTGGAGACTCTGGGGCCAACGTCCTGACTTTC. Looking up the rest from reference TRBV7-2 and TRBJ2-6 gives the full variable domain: GAGVSQSPSNKVTEKGKDVELRCDPISGHTALYWYRQSLGQGLEFLIYFQGNSAPDKSGLPSDRFSAERTGGSVSTLTIQRTQQEDSAVYLCASSFGDSGANVLTFGAGSRLTVL.

CDR3 sequence (DNA): TGTGCCAGCAGTTACCTACCCAGCGGGAGTGGAGAGACCCAGTACTTC. It yields the protein CASSYLPSGSGETQYF. This chain links TRBV6-5 with TRBJ2-5; 8 bases map to TRBD2. Germline assignment: CDR1 MNHEY and CDR2 SVGAGI. This CDR3 comprises 16 residues. Germline trimming cut 2 bases from V and 4 bases from J; bases unmatched to any gene: 9.

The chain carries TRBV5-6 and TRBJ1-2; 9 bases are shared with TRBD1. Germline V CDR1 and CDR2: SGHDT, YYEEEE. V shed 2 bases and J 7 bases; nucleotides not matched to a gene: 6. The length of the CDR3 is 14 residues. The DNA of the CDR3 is TGTGCCAGCAGCTTCCTGGACAGGGGAAGTGGCTACACCTTC. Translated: CASSFLDRGSGYTF.

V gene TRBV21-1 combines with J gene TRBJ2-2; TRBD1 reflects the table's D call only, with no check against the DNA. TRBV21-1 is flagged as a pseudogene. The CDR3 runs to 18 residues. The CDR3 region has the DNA TGTGCCAGCAGCTCCGTTGGGAACAGGGTCTTGATTACCGGGGAGCTGTTTTTT. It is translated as CASSSVGNRVLITGELFF.

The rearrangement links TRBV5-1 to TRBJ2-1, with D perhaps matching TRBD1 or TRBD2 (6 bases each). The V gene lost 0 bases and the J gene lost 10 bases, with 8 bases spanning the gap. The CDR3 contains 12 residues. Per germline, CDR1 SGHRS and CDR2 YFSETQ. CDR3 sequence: CASSLDGGEQFF. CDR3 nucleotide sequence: TGCGCCAGCAGCTTGGACGGGGGCGAGCAGTTCTTC.

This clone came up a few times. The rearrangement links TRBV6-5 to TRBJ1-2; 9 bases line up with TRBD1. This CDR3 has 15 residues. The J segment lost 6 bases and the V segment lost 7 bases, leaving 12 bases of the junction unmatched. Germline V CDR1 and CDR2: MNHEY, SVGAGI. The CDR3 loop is CASKTGGRWLDGYTF. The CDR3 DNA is TGTGCCAGCAAGACAGGGGGGCGATGGCTCGATGGCTACACCTTC.

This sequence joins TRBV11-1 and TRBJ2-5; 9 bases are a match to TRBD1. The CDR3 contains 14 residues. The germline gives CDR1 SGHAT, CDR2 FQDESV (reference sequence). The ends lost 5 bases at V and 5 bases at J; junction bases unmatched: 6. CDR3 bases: TGTGCCAGCAGCACCACAGGGGGCGGGGAGACCCAGTACTTC. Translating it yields CASSTTGGGETQYF.

CDR3: CASSLPWNSVNEQFF. The CDR3 coding sequence is TGTGCCAGCTCACTTCCGTGGAATAGCGTCAATGAGCAGTTCTTC. The chain links TRBV18 to TRBJ2-1; weak D call: TRBD2 (5 bases). V lost 4 bases, J lost 6 bases, and 16 bases lay in between. This CDR3 region has 15 residues. From germline, CDR1 is KGHSH and CDR2 LQKENI.